This T cell receptor beta chain was captured by sequencing in a study of blood T cell repertoires in COVID-19. In the study overall: Collection of acute and convalescent COVID-19 samples took place in the United States, Italy and Spain. The analysed material was cDNA or gDNA that came from T cells, B-cell-depleted T cells, or PBMCs.

Germline V lookup: CDR1 MNHEY, CDR2 SMNVEV (reference sequence). V lost 6 bases, J lost 3 bases, and 3 bases stayed unmatched. The CDR3 extends over 13 amino acids. In the original analysis: From reference gene primer amplification, estimates of nucleated cell counts were derived. TCRdb's copy holds only in-frame clones and misses some; the assay was immunoSEQ multiplex PCR. Clone size and V and J calls were adopted from that table, with D and trimming inferred from the DNA. The sample records roughly 200,000 clones, approximately 91% being singletons. The TCR sequence derives from a man in his forties or fifties with COVID-19, enrolled during active disease. What was sequenced was peripheral blood. This chain connects TRBV27 to TRBJ2-7; TRBD1 aligns across 9 bases. CDR3 protein: CASRGGQGYEQYF. For the CDR3, the DNA is TGTGCCAGCAGGGGGGGACAGGGCTACGAGCAGTACTTC.